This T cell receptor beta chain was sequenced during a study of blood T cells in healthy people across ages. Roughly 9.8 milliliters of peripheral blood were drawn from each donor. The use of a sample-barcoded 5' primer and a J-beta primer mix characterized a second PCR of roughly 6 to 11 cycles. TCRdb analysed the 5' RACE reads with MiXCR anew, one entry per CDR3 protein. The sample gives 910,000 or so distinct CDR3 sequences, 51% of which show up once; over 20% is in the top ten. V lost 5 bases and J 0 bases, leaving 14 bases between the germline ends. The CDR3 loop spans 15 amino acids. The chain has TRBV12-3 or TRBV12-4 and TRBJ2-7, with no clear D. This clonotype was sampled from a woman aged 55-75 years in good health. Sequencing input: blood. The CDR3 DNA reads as TGTGCCAGCAGTCCCCCGGGTCTTAGCTCCTACGAGCAGTACTTC. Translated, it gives CASSPPGLSSYEQYF.